The 16 T cell receptor beta chains below come from one sample, sequenced in a study of identical twins. TCRdb used MiXCR to reprocess the 5' RACE reads, holding one entry per CDR3 protein. The sample records 640,000 or so distinct CDR3 sequences, around 5.7% being singletons. Material: naive T cells sorted from blood. These receptors were collected from a man between 18 and 35 years old in good health.

This clonotype was found many times. CDR3 sequence (DNA): TGTGCCAGCAGTTTATCGGGGACGGCTGGCTACACCTTC. It is translated as CASSLSGTAGYTF. V is TRBV12-3 or TRBV12-4 and J is TRBJ1-2, with a tentative D call TRBD1 (5 bases). CDR3 size: 13 residues. V was trimmed by 2 bases and J by 7 bases, leaving 11 bases between them.

This clonotype was seen many times. The rearrangement uses TRBV20-1 and TRBJ2-7, with no clear D. The germline V gene has CDR1 DFQATT and CDR2 SNEGSKA (reference sequence). Trimming removed 4 bases from V and 1 base from J, with 14 bases in between. The CDR3 runs 14 residues. The CDR3 bases are TGCAGTGCTAACACGCGTGTGGGTTCCTACGAGCAGTACTTC. Protein sequence: CSANTRVGSYEQYF.

This clonotype was observed many times. The chain is built from TRBV29-1 and TRBJ2-2; TRBD1 aligns across 8 bases. Trimming at V came to 5 bases and at J to 4 bases, leaving 3 bases not matched to a gene. The CDR3 runs 13 residues. Germline CDR1 reads SQVTM; CDR2 reads ANQGSEA. The CDR3 loop is CSVSDRGTGELFF. The CDR3 DNA reads TGCAGCGTTTCCGACAGGGGCACCGGGGAGCTGTTTTTT.

This clonotype was counted at least ten times. The V gene is TRBV9, the J gene TRBJ2-1; D may be TRBD2 (6 bases). The germline CDR1 and CDR2 sequences are SGDLS and YYNGEE. CDR3 length equals 11 residues. V shed 3 bases and J shed 10 bases, with 8 bases lying between them. CDR3 bases: TGTGCCAGCAGCGGGGGGGTGGAGCAGTTCTTC. Encoded protein: CASSGGVEQFF.

This clonotype was detected only a few times. The rearrangement joins TRBV10-3 to TRBJ2-1; TRBD2 matches 7 bases. The CDR3 consists of 13 residues. V gave up 1 base and J gave up 7 bases; unmatched junction bases: 1. The germline CDR1 and CDR2 sequences are ENHRY and SYGVKD. This CDR3 reads CAISEFGRNEQFF. CDR3 nucleotide sequence: TGTGCCATCAGTGAGTTCGGGAGGAATGAGCAGTTCTTC.

This clonotype was recorded a few times. The chain combines TRBV7-2 with TRBJ2-4; the D is unclear. This CDR3 is built from 16 residues. The V gene lost 5 bases and the J gene lost 6 bases, with 20 bases spanning the gap. Germline values: CDR1 SGHTA, CDR2 FQGNSA. CDR3 DNA: TGTGCCAGCAGCCCATACTTCGGCACCCAAGGAAACATTCAGTACTTC. It translates to CASSPYFGTQGNIQYF. The whole variable domain, remainder taken from reference TRBV7-2 and TRBJ2-4, is GAGVSQSPSNKVTEKGKDVELRCDPISGHTALYWYRQSLGQGLEFLIYFQGNSAPDKSGLPSDRFSAERTGGSVSTLTIQRTQQEDSAVYLCASSPYFGTQGNIQYFGAGTRLSVL.

The chain joins TRBV11-2 to TRBJ2-1; 8 bases agree with TRBD1. Per the germline V gene, CDR1 is SGHAT and CDR2 is FQNNGV. The CDR3 is 20 amino acids. Trimming at V came to 1 base and at J to 4 bases, leaving 18 bases not matched to a gene. CDR3 region: CASSLVGSQGAFTRYNEQFF. The CDR3 DNA sequence: TGTGCCAGCAGCTTAGTGGGTTCCCAGGGGGCCTTCACGAGATACAATGAGCAGTTCTTC.

This clonotype was counted only a few times. The genes are TRBV7-6 and TRBJ2-7; 12 bases are shared with TRBD2. V lost 0 bases, J lost 7 bases, and 4 bases stayed unmatched. The CDR3 spans 15 residues. CDR1 is SGHVS and CDR2 is FNYEAQ in the germline V gene. CDR3 in amino acids: CASSLASSGREEQYF. The CDR3 DNA follows: TGTGCCAGCAGCTTAGCGTCTAGCGGGAGGGAGGAGCAGTACTTC.

This clonotype was picked up a small number of times. This chain links TRBV20-1 with TRBJ2-3; 14 bases are a match to TRBD2. In germline, CDR1 is DFQATT, CDR2 SNEGSKA (reference sequence). Trimming cost V 5 bases and J 6 bases; bases outside gene matches: 7. The CDR3 is 15 amino acids. The CDR3 loop reads CSAHGTSGSRDTQYF. The DNA of the CDR3 is TGCAGTGCTCATGGGACTAGCGGGAGTCGTGATACGCAGTATTTT.

The table lists this clonotype with a few counts. The V and J genes are TRBV4-3 and TRBJ2-1, with TRBD1 matching 7 bases. After removal of 1 base from V and 6 bases from J, the junction contained 9 bases not matched to a gene. Germline CDR1 and CDR2: LGHNA and YSLEER. There are 16 residues in the CDR3. The CDR3 DNA follows: TGCGCCAGCAGCCAAGGAAGACAGGGAAGGAGCAATGAGCAGTTCTTC. This encodes CASSQGRQGRSNEQFF.

This clonotype showed up many times. The rearrangement links TRBV20-1 to TRBJ2-1, with 10 bases fitting TRBD1. Germline CDR1 reads DFQATT; CDR2 reads SNEGSKA (reference sequence). The J segment lost 0 bases and the V segment lost 2 bases, leaving 13 bases of the junction unmatched. The CDR3 totals 19 residues. The CDR3 DNA is TGCAGTGCTAGAAGTCCGGGACAGGGGAAGGGTAGCTCCTACAATGAGCAGTTCTTC. As protein: CSARSPGQGKGSSYNEQFF.

At least ten counts were recorded for this clonotype. The chain carries TRBV6-4 and TRBJ2-3; D call uncertain. Trimming left V 6 bases short and J 1 base short, with 11 bases between. This CDR3 is 14 amino acids long. Germline V gene sequence: CDR1 MRHNA, CDR2 SNTAGT. In DNA form, the CDR3 reads TGTGCCAGCAGCGTTCGTGGGGGCACAGATACGCAGTATTTT. It specifies CASSVRGGTDTQYF.

Many counts were recorded for this clonotype. The V call is TRBV11-2, the J call TRBJ1-1, with D possibly matching TRBD1 (5 bases). V lost 4 bases to trimming and J lost 0 bases, with 12 bases between them. The CDR3 totals 15 residues. CDR1 is SGHAT and CDR2 is FQNNGV in the germline V gene. The CDR3 spells CASSSTRDLNTEAFF. Here the CDR3 DNA reads TGTGCCAGCAGCTCCACCAGGGATCTGAACACTGAAGCTTTCTTT.

The CDR3 DNA reads TGCAGTGCTATTGCGGGCAAGACCTACAATGAGCAGTTCTTC. Protein sequence: CSAIAGKTYNEQFF. This chain joins TRBV20-1 and TRBJ2-1; D possibly corresponds to TRBD2 (5 bases). V gave up 4 bases and J gave up 2 bases, with 12 bases separating them. There are 14 residues in the CDR3. Germline V CDR1 and CDR2: DFQATT, SNEGSKA (reference sequence).

This clonotype turned up a few times. This chain uses TRBV25-1 with TRBJ2-3; TRBD2 matches 7 bases. Germline V lookup: CDR1 MGHDK, CDR2 SYGVNS. The CDR3 covers 16 residues. V dropped 6 bases and J dropped 0; count of bases not matched to a gene: 9. CDR3 amino acids: CASSATASGSTDTQYF. Here the CDR3 DNA reads TGTGCCAGCAGCGCGACCGCTAGCGGAAGCACAGATACGCAGTATTTT.

The chain uses TRBV15 and TRBJ2-3; perhaps TRBD2 as D (6 bases). CDR1 is LNHNV, CDR2 YYDKDF, per germline (reference sequence). V was shortened by 2 bases and J by 6 bases, with 15 bases between the two germline ends. This CDR3 is 15 amino acids long. Here the CDR3 reads CATSRTPGVGDTQYF. DNA for the CDR3: TGTGCCACCAGCAGAACCCCGGGAGTTGGCGATACGCAGTATTTT.